Following are 20 T cell receptor beta chains from one sample sequenced in a study of cytomegalovirus exposure and HLA in healthy donors. Vbeta (60) and Jbeta (13) primers were used in the PCR. Sequencing was performed with immunoSEQ multiplex PCR; in TCRdb, only in-frame clones are kept and a portion is missing. The sample comprises about 120,000 clones, about three fifths of which are singletons, and 9% to 10% rests with the top ten. The sequenced sample consisted of PBMCs. These receptors all stem from a man between 40 and 49 years old in good health and CMV-seropositive.

This clone has a handful of counts. The chain links TRBV2 to TRBJ2-7; TRBD2 agrees at 7 bases. Germline CDR1 reads SNHLY; CDR2 reads FYNNEI. V trimming: 3 bases; J trimming: 5 bases; junction bases outside the gene matches: 16. This CDR3 is 17 amino acids long. This CDR3 is CASSDPVNSGPGDEQYF. The DNA of the CDR3 is TGTGCCAGCAGTGATCCCGTAAATAGCGGGCCTGGGGACGAGCAGTACTTC. The whole variable domain, filled in from reference TRBV2 and TRBJ2-7, reads EPEVTQTPSHQVTQMGQEVILRCVPISNHLYFYWYRQILGQKVEFLVSFYNNEISEKSEIFDDQFSVERPDGSNFTLKIRSTKLEDSAMYFCASSDPVNSGPGDEQYFGPGTRLTVT.

V gene TRBV5-1 combines with J gene TRBJ2-1, with D possibly TRBD1 on 5 matching bases. V was cut by 0 bases and J by 5 bases, with 15 bases left in between. CDR3 size: 16 residues. Germline-derived CDR1 and CDR2 are SGHRS and YFSETQ. The CDR3 bases are TGCGCCAGCAGCTTGGCATCAGGGAAACGGGACAATGAGCAGTTCTTC. This encodes CASSLASGKRDNEQFF.

The V gene is TRBV4-1, the J gene TRBJ2-7, with TRBD2 matching 9 bases. CDR1 is MGHRA and CDR2 is YSYEKL in the germline V gene. The CDR3 totals 15 residues. Trimming removed 6 bases from V and 5 bases from J; junction bases left unmatched: 11. CDR3 DNA sequence: TGCGCCAGCAGGGAACTAGCGGGTGTTACCCACGAGCAGTACTTC. Amino acids: CASRELAGVTHEQYF.

This clone was counted a single time. V gene TRBV5-1 combines with J gene TRBJ2-3, with a tentative D call TRBD1 (5 bases). Germline CDR1 and CDR2: SGHRS and YFSETQ. This CDR3 is built from 15 residues. V lost 4 bases and J lost 0, with 12 bases in between. Here the CDR3 reads CASSPYDSSTDTQYF. The CDR3 nucleotides are TGCGCCAGCAGCCCTTATGACAGCAGCACAGATACGCAGTATTTT.

The J gene is TRBJ2-2, the V gene TRBV9; 7 positions agree with TRBD2. This CDR3 comprises 15 residues. Germline assignment: CDR1 SGDLS and CDR2 YYNGEE. Losses at the gene ends were 4 bases for V and 6 bases for J; bases not matched to a gene: 9. CDR3 DNA sequence: TGTGCCAGCAGCCTAGGGGAGGGAGGAGCCGGGGAGCTGTTTTTT. Its protein product is CASSLGEGGAGELFF.

The rearrangement uses TRBV7-8 and TRBJ1-1, with 12 positions matching TRBD1. Unmatched junction bases numbered 4, after V lost 1 base and J lost 4 bases. From germline, CDR1 is SGHVS and CDR2 FQNEAQ. This CDR3 is 16 amino acids long. CDR3 amino acids: CASSLGWDRGLTEAFF. The CDR3 region has the DNA TGTGCCAGCAGCTTAGGGTGGGACAGGGGGCTCACTGAAGCTTTCTTT.

The rearrangement uses TRBV6-5 and TRBJ2-7, with a weak D call TRBD2 (6 bases). Between the trimmed V and J ends, which lost 6 bases and 4 bases, there was a span of 19 bases. This CDR3 has 15 amino acids. Germline values: CDR1 MNHEY, CDR2 SVGAGI. CDR3 coding DNA: TGTGCCAGCAGAACTTTGGGGGGAAGACCTTACGAGCAGTACTTC. It codes for CASRTLGGRPYEQYF.

This clone occurred a few times. V is TRBV7-2 and J is TRBJ1-2, with a possible D match to TRBD1 (5 bases). This CDR3 has 13 residues. V was cut by 3 bases and J by 8 bases, with 13 bases left in between. The germline gives CDR1 SGHTA, CDR2 FQGNSA. For the CDR3, the DNA is TGTGCCAGCAGCTTCACAGGTTCGTGGGGCTACACCTTC. Protein: CASSFTGSWGYTF.

This clone was counted between two and nine times. The rearrangement links TRBV18 to TRBJ2-7; 10 bases fit TRBD2. V was pared by 3 bases and J by 3 bases, with 5 bases of the junction left unmatched. This CDR3 is 15 amino acids long. Germline V gives CDR1 KGHSH, CDR2 LQKENI. The CDR3 DNA reads TGTGCCAGCTCACCCGGGTCTAGCGGGGGCTACGAGCAGTACTTC. This gives the protein CASSPGSSGGYEQYF.

The table lists this clone with a few counts. The chain is built from TRBV7-2 and TRBJ2-7; tentatively, D is TRBD2 (6 bases). CDR1 is SGHTA, CDR2 FQGNSA, per germline. This CDR3 has 18 amino acids. Between the trimmed V and J ends, which lost 1 base and 2 bases, there was a span of 21 bases. CDR3 nucleotides: TGTGCCAGCAGCTTAGGGTTCGGGACTTCTTCTAAAACCTACGAGCAGTACTTC. Amino acids: CASSLGFGTSSKTYEQYF.

The V and J genes are TRBV7-8 and TRBJ2-6; perhaps TRBD1 as D (6 bases). The CDR3 runs 15 residues. The germline CDR1 and CDR2 sequences are SGHVS and FQNEAQ. Deletions cut 1 base from V and 4 bases from J, with 8 bases between. The CDR3 reads CASSLGGPGANVLTF. Written as DNA, the CDR3 is TGTGCCAGCAGCTTAGGGGGGCCGGGGGCCAACGTCCTGACTTTC.

V is TRBV23-1 and J is TRBJ2-1; D unclear. TRBV23-1 is identified as an open reading frame with a role that is uncertain. V gave up 2 bases and J gave up 7 bases, with 12 bases separating them. CDR3 size: 14 residues. The chain's CDR3 is CASSQTVCGNEQFF. CDR3 nucleotide sequence: TGCGCCAGCAGTCAAACAGTGTGTGGGAATGAGCAGTTCTTC.

The CDR3 DNA reads as TGCAGCGTTCTCCATGCGGGACTAGCGGGGGGACGCTCCTACAATGAGCAGTTCTTC. Encoded protein: CSVLHAGLAGGRSYNEQFF. The chain joins TRBV29-1 to TRBJ2-1, with TRBD2 matching over 15 bases. V dropped 5 bases and J dropped 0; count of bases not matched to a gene: 11. This CDR3 region has 19 residues. Per germline, CDR1 SQVTM and CDR2 ANQGSEA.

The chain has TRBV11-2 and TRBJ2-4, with a possible D match to TRBD2 (5 bases). Deletions cut 6 bases from V and 1 base from J, with 19 bases between. The CDR3 spans 17 residues. Germline V gene data show CDR1 as SGHAT and CDR2 as FQNNGV. CDR3 bases: TGTGCCAGCAGTTCTACTTGGCTAGCCGGGGCCAAAAACATTCAGTACTTC. Amino acids: CASSSTWLAGAKNIQYF. The full variable domain, completed using reference TRBV11-2 and TRBJ2-4, is EAGVAQSPRYKIIEKRQSVAFWCNPISGHATLYWYQQILGQGPKLLIQFQNNGVVDDSQLPKDRFSAERLKGVDSTLKIQPAKLEDSAVYLCASSSTWLAGAKNIQYFGAGTRLSVL.

This clone was counted between two and nine times. This chain joins TRBV27 and TRBJ2-7, with D possibly matching TRBD1 (6 bases). Germline CDR1 is MNHEY and CDR2 is SMNVEV (reference sequence). CDR3 length: 15 residues. V lost 6 bases, J lost 2 bases, and 17 bases lay in between. The CDR3 sequence is CASRDFRTVTYEQYF. Here the CDR3 DNA reads TGTGCCAGCAGGGACTTTAGGACAGTTACCTACGAGCAGTACTTC.

The J gene is TRBJ2-2, the V gene TRBV27, with 9 bases identical to TRBD1. The CDR3 has 15 amino acids. The ends lost 7 bases at V and 6 bases at J; junction bases unmatched: 9. Per germline, CDR1 MNHEY and CDR2 SMNVEV (reference sequence). This CDR3 reads CASTYGTGSPGELFF. The DNA for the CDR3 is TGTGCCAGCACCTATGGGACAGGGAGTCCCGGGGAGCTGTTTTTT.

The table lists this clone with a few counts. The gene calls are TRBV6-1 and TRBJ1-5, with D possibly matching TRBD1 (5 bases). CDR3 size: 13 residues. Germline loops: CDR1 MNHNS, CDR2 SASEGT. V was clipped by 8 bases and J by 7 bases, with 15 bases between them. The CDR3 nucleotides read TGTGCCAGCCTAAATGAGGAGGGGCAGCCCCAGCATTTT. This encodes CASLNEEGQPQHF.

The chain couples TRBV5-1 to TRBJ2-7, with 9 positions matching TRBD1. This CDR3 has 15 amino acids. Looked up from germline, CDR1 is SGHRS and CDR2 is YFSETQ. The trim removed 0 bases at V and 1 base at J, leaving 2 bases unmatched. The CDR3 here is CASSLVGQGSYEQYF. The CDR3 DNA sequence: TGCGCCAGCAGCTTGGTGGGACAGGGTTCCTACGAGCAGTACTTC.

The chain links TRBV10-3 to TRBJ1-3, with D hard to call. The germline V gene has CDR1 ENHRY and CDR2 SYGVKD. V shed 7 bases and J shed 4 bases, with 5 bases lying between them. This CDR3 spans 11 amino acids. CDR3 residues: CAINGGNTIYF. CDR3 nucleotide sequence: TGTGCCATCAATGGCGGAAACACCATATATTTT.

V and J are TRBV5-6 and TRBJ1-2; possible D gene TRBD1, 5 bases. V lost 3 bases and J lost 2, with 14 bases in between. The CDR3 extends over 15 amino acids. Germline values: CDR1 SGHDT, CDR2 YYEEEE. The CDR3 sequence: CASSSVAAGNYGYTF. In nucleotides, the CDR3 is TGTGCCAGCAGCTCCGTGGCGGCAGGGAACTATGGCTACACCTTC.